The T cell receptor beta chain described here comes from a study of cytomegalovirus exposure and HLA in healthy donors. Germline V lookup: CDR1 MDHEN, CDR2 SYDVKM. The trim removed 6 bases at V and 8 bases at J, leaving 8 bases unmatched. The CDR3 spans 13 residues. Comments on this clone: What it binds is not known.

Study-level points and caveats: A later analysis linked a missense DCLRE1C variant to TCR beta V- and J-gene trimming.

The PCR ran on 60 Vbeta and 13 Jbeta primers. Clones were read by immunoSEQ multiplex PCR, and TCRdb kept only the in-frame ones, dropping some. The sample lists fewer than 200,000 clones, 70% to 90% seen once, with 2.2% in the top ten. The sequence came from a woman in her twenties or thirties in good health and CMV-seronegative. The sequenced sample consisted of PBMCs. The genes are TRBV28 and TRBJ1-2, with 8 bases matching TRBD1. CDR3 nucleotides: TGTGCCAGCAGCCCAGGACAGGGCGGAGGCTACACCTTC. This codes for CASSPGQGGGYTF.